The 28 T cell receptor beta chains below come from one sample, sequenced in a study of blood T cell repertoires in COVID-19. Profiled with immunoSEQ multiplex PCR; TCRdb holds only in-frame clones, not every one. The table records 150,000 or so clones, about 80% of them present only once. Sequenced material: peripheral blood. The receptor source for this set is a woman in her fifties or sixties with acute or convalescent COVID-19.

This clone was detected once. The J gene is TRBJ2-1, the V gene TRBV18, with D perhaps matching TRBD1 (5 bases). Germline V gene lookup returns CDR1 KGHSH and CDR2 LQKENI. CDR3 size: 15 residues. The germline V and J ends were trimmed by 3 bases and 5 bases, with 14 bases remaining between them. CDR3 region: CASSPRDAENNEQFF. The DNA for the CDR3 is TGTGCCAGCTCACCCAGGGATGCGGAAAACAATGAGCAGTTCTTC.

The chain couples TRBV10-3 to TRBJ2-1, with TRBD2 matching 14 bases. Germline assignment: CDR1 ENHRY and CDR2 SYGVKD. CDR3 length: 20 residues. V lost 6 bases and J lost 4; bases outside the gene matches: 17. This CDR3 is CAISSHTPGLAGALYNEQFF. CDR3 bases: TGTGCCATCAGCTCCCACACTCCGGGACTAGCGGGGGCCTTATACAATGAGCAGTTCTTC.

The chain links TRBV11-2 to TRBJ2-3; TRBD2 might be the D (6 bases). The length of the CDR3 is 17 residues. With 1 base removed from V and 0 bases from J, the gap between germline ends came to 14 bases. The V gene's germline CDR1 is SGHAT and CDR2 FQNNGV. CDR3 protein: CASSLVTGVRSTDTQYF. In DNA form, the CDR3 reads TGTGCCAGCAGCTTAGTTACGGGGGTGAGGAGCACAGATACGCAGTATTTT. Supplemented by reference TRBV11-2 and TRBJ2-3, the full variable domain reads EAGVAQSPRYKIIEKRQSVAFWCNPISGHATLYWYQQILGQGPKLLIQFQNNGVVDDSQLPKDRFSAERLKGVDSTLKIQPAKLEDSAVYLCASSLVTGVRSTDTQYFGPGTRLTVL.

Points on this clone: This sample also contains other DNA sequences that code for the same CDR3. V gene TRBV11-2 combines with J gene TRBJ2-2; no reliable D call. This CDR3 has 13 residues. Trimming removed 5 bases at V and 2 bases at J, with 6 bases between. Looked up from germline, CDR1 is SGHAT and CDR2 is FQNNGV. Written as DNA, the CDR3 is TGTGCCAGCAGCCTAACTAACACCGGGGAGCTGTTTTTT. Its protein product is CASSLTNTGELFF.

The chain combines TRBV25-1 with TRBJ2-1; the match to TRBD1 covers 8 bases. Looked up from germline, CDR1 is MGHDK and CDR2 is SYGVNS. The CDR3 totals 16 residues. V lost 0 bases to trimming and J lost 4 bases; unmatched junction nucleotides: 5. The chain's CDR3 is CASSEYGTGIYNEQFF. CDR3 DNA: TGTGCCAGCAGTGAATACGGGACAGGAATATACAATGAGCAGTTCTTC.

J is TRBJ2-5 and V is TRBV12-3 or TRBV12-4; a possible D gene is TRBD2 (5 bases). This CDR3 comprises 13 residues. V gave up 2 bases and J gave up 2 bases, with 6 bases separating them. The chain's CDR3 is CASSLRGQETQYF. CDR3 DNA sequence: TGTGCCAGCAGTTTACGGGGACAAGAGACCCAGTACTTC.

The chain links TRBV10-1 to TRBJ2-2, with 10 bases matching TRBD1. This CDR3 contains 14 residues. Trimming at V came to 6 bases and at J to 6 bases, leaving 4 bases not matched to a gene. CDR1 WNHNN and CDR2 SYGVQD come from the germline V gene (reference sequence). CDR3 nucleotides: TGCGCCAGCAGCCCCGGGACAGGGGCCGGGGAGCTGTTTTTT. Translation: CASSPGTGAGELFF.

The V and J genes are TRBV18 and TRBJ2-1; TRBD2 matches at 14 bases. This CDR3 region has 19 residues. Germline V lookup: CDR1 KGHSH, CDR2 LQKENI. V lost 6 bases to trimming and J lost 7 bases; unmatched junction nucleotides: 17. The CDR3 DNA sequence: TGTGCCAGCTCCCCAGCGGGACTAGCGGGGGCCCGGGCAAGGAATGAGCAGTTCTTC. Translating gives CASSPAGLAGARARNEQFF.

The V and J genes are TRBV19 and TRBJ2-1; possibly TRBD2 for D (6 bases). The CDR3 is 14 residues long. Germline V CDR1 and CDR2: LNHDA, SQIVND (reference sequence). Trimming took 10 bases from V and 3 from J, leaving 16 bases between them. The CDR3 loop reads CATKLGDFYNEQFF. The CDR3 DNA reads as TGTGCCACAAAACTGGGGGACTTCTACAATGAGCAGTTCTTC.

This chain connects TRBV27 to TRBJ1-6; TRBD1 might be the D (6 bases). Germline CDR1 MNHEY, CDR2 SMNVEV (reference sequence). The CDR3 is 16 amino acids. The V end lost 7 bases, the J end lost 3 bases, and 16 bases lay between the germline ends. CDR3 DNA: TGTGCCAGCACGGCCAGGGGAGGGTTCTATAATTCACCCCTCCACTTT. Amino acid sequence: CASTARGGFYNSPLHF.

This chain links TRBV15 with TRBJ1-1; tentative D call: TRBD1 (6 bases). CDR1 and CDR2 (germline): LNHNV, YYDKDF (reference sequence). CDR3 length: 14 residues. V was pared by 5 bases and J by 0 bases, with 10 bases between. The CDR3 bases are TGTGCCACCAGCCCGGACAGTTTGAACACTGAAGCTTTCTTT. Translation: CATSPDSLNTEAFF.

To note about this clone: A junction end diverges from the germline sequence, so it may reflect a read error. This chain links TRBV27 with TRBJ1-4, with no clear D. CDR1 is MNHEY, CDR2 SMNVEV, per germline (reference sequence). The CDR3 spans 15 residues. CDR3 amino acids: CASSLSQAFGEKLFF. CDR3 nucleotides: TGTGCCAGCAGTCTATCTCAGGCCTTCGGTGAAAAACTGTTTTTT.

In this sample, this clone turned up a few times. This chain connects TRBV6-5 to TRBJ1-1; D gene uncertain. Trimming took 8 bases from V and 1 from J, leaving 8 bases between them. CDR3 length: 12 amino acids. Germline V gene data show CDR1 as MNHEY and CDR2 as SVGAGI. CDR3 region: CASWWRNTEAFF. The CDR3 region has the DNA TGTGCCAGCTGGTGGAGGAACACTGAAGCTTTCTTT.

Comment on this clone: Other DNA sequences in the same sample also yield this CDR3. The chain joins TRBV15 to TRBJ2-1, with 9 bases aligning to TRBD2. Germline-derived CDR1 and CDR2 are LNHNV and YYDKDF (reference sequence). This CDR3 is 16 amino acids long. V dropped 0 bases and J dropped 4; count of bases not matched to a gene: 4. This CDR3 reads CATSRDGGGGYNEQFF. In DNA, the CDR3 is TGTGCCACCAGCAGAGATGGCGGGGGGGGTTACAATGAGCAGTTCTTC.

The CDR3 spells CASSQDPPGQRLYGPQHF. CDR3 coding DNA: TGCGCCAGCAGCCAAGATCCCCCGGGACAGCGCCTTTATGGGCCCCAGCATTTT. The chain links TRBV4-1 to TRBJ1-5, with 7 nucleotides matching TRBD1. After removal of 0 bases from V and 9 bases from J, the junction contained 17 bases not matched to a gene. The germline V gene has CDR1 MGHRA and CDR2 YSYEKL. CDR3 length: 18 amino acids.

This chain uses TRBV6-5 with TRBJ2-7, with TRBD1 matching over 9 bases. The CDR3 totals 14 residues. Germline trimming cut 8 bases from V and 2 bases from J; bases unmatched to any gene: 7. Germline values: CDR1 MNHEY, CDR2 SVGAGI. The CDR3 here is CASARTGVPYEQYF. CDR3 coding DNA: TGTGCCAGCGCGAGGACAGGGGTCCCCTACGAGCAGTACTTC.

This rearrangement joins TRBV3-1 (or the pseudogene TRBV3-2) to TRBJ2-2, with 8 bases lining up with TRBD2. Germline V gene data show CDR1 as LGHDT and CDR2 as YNNKEL (reference sequence). There are 15 residues in the CDR3. Unmatched junction bases numbered 4, after V lost 3 bases and J lost 4 bases. The CDR3 DNA reads as TGTGCCAGCAGCCATTCGGCGGGGGGCACCGGGGAGCTGTTTTTT. The encoded protein is CASSHSAGGTGELFF.

This chain links TRBV2 with TRBJ2-7; TRBD1 matches at 9 bases. CDR3 length: 16 amino acids. Trimming cost V 7 bases and J 3 bases; bases outside gene matches: 13. CDR1 is SNHLY and CDR2 is FYNNEI in the germline V gene. CDR3: CASTPRVGTGNYEQYF. DNA for the CDR3: TGTGCCAGCACCCCGAGAGTGGGGACAGGGAACTACGAGCAGTACTTC.

The chain uses TRBV5-4 and TRBJ1-2, with a possible D match to TRBD1 (5 bases). The CDR3 totals 13 residues. Germline-derived CDR1 and CDR2 are SGHNT and YYREEE (reference sequence). The V gene lost 4 bases and the J gene lost 4 bases, with 11 bases spanning the gap. In nucleotides, the CDR3 is TGTGCCAGCAGCATCGACAGTGCCTATGGCTACACCTTC. It specifies CASSIDSAYGYTF.

The CDR3 protein is CASSILADSNQPQHF. CDR3 bases: TGTGCCAGTAGTATTCTCGCGGATAGCAATCAGCCCCAGCATTTT. This rearrangement joins TRBV19 to TRBJ1-5; D gene unclear. The V end was cut by 3 bases, the J end by 0 bases, with 9 bases between. From germline, CDR1 is LNHDA and CDR2 SQIVND (reference sequence). This CDR3 is 15 amino acids long.

This chain connects TRBV11-2 to TRBJ1-5; D gene unclear. This CDR3 is built from 15 residues. Trimming took off 6 bases at V and 0 bases at J, with 12 bases between the two ends. Germline CDR1 reads SGHAT; CDR2 reads FQNNGV. CDR3 residues: CASRPGEYSNQPQHF. DNA of the CDR3: TGTGCCAGCAGACCCGGGGAGTATAGCAATCAGCCCCAGCATTTT.

This clone was detected a few times. This rearrangement joins TRBV5-1 to TRBJ1-3; no reliable D call. CDR1 and CDR2 (germline): SGHRS, YFSETQ. V was pared by 0 bases and J by 3 bases, with 10 bases between. CDR3 size: 15 residues. The CDR3 loop reads CASSLAAGSGNTIYF. As DNA, the CDR3 is TGCGCCAGCAGCTTGGCCGCGGGCAGTGGAAACACCATATATTTT.

The chain combines TRBV12-3 or TRBV12-4 with TRBJ2-2; 7 bases align to TRBD1. After removal of 5 bases from V and 6 bases from J, the junction contained 3 bases not matched to a gene. The CDR3 is 13 amino acids. DNA for the CDR3: TGTGCCAGCAGTCAGACAGGGCCCGGGGAGCTGTTTTTT. This sequence encodes CASSQTGPGELFF.

The CDR3 here is CASSPIRSVRGPPYEQYV. CDR3 bases: TGCGCCAGCAGCCCAATCAGATCCGTTAGGGGGCCCCCCTACGAGCAGTACGTC. J is TRBJ2-7 and V is TRBV5-1; TRBD1 aligns across 7 bases. V lost 4 bases and J lost 2; bases outside the gene matches: 18. The CDR3 spans 18 residues. The germline V gene encodes CDR1 SGHRS and CDR2 YFSETQ.

The chain combines TRBV5-1 with TRBJ1-1; 8 bases match TRBD1. The CDR3 extends over 16 amino acids. CDR1 SGHRS and CDR2 YFSETQ come from the germline V gene. V shed 0 bases, J shed 6 bases, and the junction held 10 bases outside the gene matches. The CDR3: CASSLAVQGVRAEAFF. The CDR3 DNA reads as TGCGCCAGCAGCTTGGCCGTACAGGGGGTACGAGCTGAAGCTTTCTTT.

The CDR3: CASTLMGGASETQYF. The CDR3 DNA follows: TGTGCCAGCACGCTCATGGGGGGGGCCTCAGAGACCCAGTACTTC. V and J are TRBV7-2 and TRBJ2-5; D perhaps matches TRBD2 (7 bases). Trimming stripped 7 bases from V and 4 bases from J, with 19 bases between. Germline values: CDR1 SGHTA, CDR2 FQGNSA. CDR3 length: 15 residues.

V usage is TRBV6-5 and J usage is TRBJ1-1, with D unresolved. CDR1 MNHEY and CDR2 SVGAGI come from the germline V gene. V dropped 6 bases and J dropped 6 bases, with 8 bases sitting between them. The CDR3 spans 11 residues. CDR3: CASSPRAEAFF. The CDR3 DNA sequence: TGTGCCAGCAGCCCCCGCGCTGAAGCTTTCTTT.

The V and J genes are TRBV19 and TRBJ1-5, with TRBD1 matching 7 bases. Losses at the gene ends were 6 bases for V and 6 bases for J; bases not matched to a gene: 5. The CDR3 is made up of 13 amino acids. Germline CDR1 is LNHDA and CDR2 is SQIVND (reference sequence). The CDR3 sequence: CASSVDRVQPQHF. The CDR3 bases are TGTGCCAGTAGCGTTGACAGGGTTCAGCCCCAGCATTTT.